This TCR beta chain was captured by sequencing in a study of a mutant IDH1 vaccine in newly diagnosed glioma (dated by TCRdb to the early 2020s). For context, the study as a whole: Vaccination started 4-6 weeks after radiotherapy alone, or was given together with temozolomide cycles in the groups whose treatment included chemotherapy. Visit V12 was the week-35 safety follow-up and visit V13 was the week-47 end of study. Longitudinal TCRB deep sequencing was performed for fewer than 30 treated patients wherever samples were available for exploratory analyses. Prior to enrollment, patients had been given standard therapy consisting of radiotherapy alone, temozolomide alone, or radiochemotherapy with temozolomide, with the combination given to most patients. The 30 to 40 treated patients were approximately 60% male and around 40% female, with a mean age of about 43 years. Peripheral blood was drawn at six visits: V03 (baseline), V05, V07, V10, V12 and V13. Overall study outcomes, separate from this receptor: No apparent relationship was observed between pseudoprogression and alterations in the top peripheral T cell clonotypes detected by TCRB sequencing. Vaccine-induced immune responses across multiple MHC alleles were detected in 80% to 95% of patients. Selection of PBMC samples for TCRB deep sequencing was based on availability. The authors stated that sample limitations prevented analyses of patient blood samples from being reproduced.

Note on this clone: Its antigen remains unidentified. Qualities for individual bases were not recorded, and no much larger clone is one base off.

The library was prepared using the immunoSEQ multiplex PCR assay. The hsTCRB Kit was used according to the manufacturer's protocol to amplify rearranged TCR beta chain sequences. An Illumina MiSeq was used to sequence the TCRB libraries. In the paper's pipeline: Demultiplexing, trimming and gene mapping were performed with the kit vendor's proprietary platform. Drawn from immuneACCESS, this table holds only the in-frame rearrangements with V and J called that TCRdb kept. Clones are partly lost; checked studies trace under half to an unresolved V gene and leave the rest unexplained. The V and J calls and clone size are taken from that table; D and trimming were inferred from the DNA. The sample table contains about 90,000 clones; only one count was recorded for 89% of them. 0.7% to 0.95% of the sample belongs to the ten largest clones. This sample's time point label indicates: week 47, end of study. Every vaccine dose consisted of 300 ug of a 20-mer mutant IDH1 peptide in Montanide, administered subcutaneously together with topical imiquimod. Patients received eight vaccinations in weeks 1, 3, 5, 7, 11, 15, 19 and 23, corresponding to visits V03 through V10. All donors had newly diagnosed IDH1-mutant astrocytomas of WHO grade 3 or 4 that showed loss of nuclear ATRX. The samples were drawn from NOA16, a multicentre, single-arm, open-label phase I trial in Germany that tested a mutant IDH1 peptide vaccine in humans for the first time. Genomic DNA for TCRB sequencing was extracted from EDTA blood using the DNeasy Blood and Tissue Kit.

Sequences were derived from PBMCs, sampled from a glioma patient whose treatment included an IDH1 peptide vaccine. This TCR came from a woman aged 45-59 years with glioma.

The DNA is TGTGCCAGCAGCCAACAGTCGGCCATCCGGTCCTACGAGCAGTACTTC. Translation gives CASSQQSAIRSYEQYF. This receptor chain uses TRBV14 and TRBJ2-7; too little of a D gene remains to name it. The CDR3 contains 16 residues, cysteine and phenylalanine counted. The read is trimmed to its CDR3 DNA, 48 bases read in frame from base 1. Relative to germline, V is 2 bases shorter and J is 1 base shorter, with 15 bases between their ends. CDR1 and CDR2 are drawn from the germline V gene: SGHDN, FVKESK.